What follows are 6 T cell receptor beta chains derived from one specimen sequenced in a study of CD8 T cells in ankylosing spondylitis. One entry per CDR3 protein results from TCRdb running MiXCR on the 5' RACE reads. This table has about 450,000 distinct CDR3 sequences, roughly a quarter appearing once. What these receptors recognize is not known. Notes on the study in general: One TCR beta motif, made up of under ten highly homologous variants, appeared characteristic of ankylosing spondylitis blood.

The sample was blood, either unsorted or a sorted T cell fraction (not recorded which). Every receptor here comes from a male donor with ankylosing spondylitis.

This clonotype has only a few counts. This chain connects TRBV12-3 or TRBV12-4 to TRBJ2-1; 10 bases align to TRBD2. Trimming took 2 bases from V and 0 from J; bases not matched to a gene: 10. The CDR3 consists of 19 residues. This CDR3 is CASSLPLAGAFFSYNEQFF. CDR3 coding DNA: TGTGCCAGCAGTTTACCCCTAGCGGGAGCCTTTTTCTCCTACAATGAGCAGTTCTTC.

This chain uses TRBV5-1 with TRBJ1-4; a weak D match, TRBD1 (5 bases). V lost 4 bases and J lost 5, with 18 bases in between. Germline V gives CDR1 SGHRS, CDR2 YFSETQ. The CDR3 runs to 16 residues. The CDR3 DNA reads as TGCGCCAGCAGCCTTGGGACGAGGCGAACCAATGAAAAACTGTTTTTT. It yields the protein CASSLGTRRTNEKLFF.

The V gene is TRBV6-2 or TRBV6-3, the J gene TRBJ2-7, with 7 bases aligning to TRBD2. The V gene's germline CDR1 is MNHEY and CDR2 SVGEGT. This CDR3 region has 12 residues. The CDR3 loop reads CASSDLPSGLTV. The DNA of the CDR3 is TGTGCCAGCAGTGACCTCCCTAGCGGTCTTACGGTC.

This CDR3 reads CASSLDIQETQYF. The CDR3 nucleotides read TGCGCCAGCAGCTTGGACATCCAAGAGACCCAGTACTTC. The rearrangement uses TRBV5-1 and TRBJ2-5; D not certain. The CDR3 contains 13 residues. The germline V and J ends were trimmed by 0 bases and 1 base, with 4 bases remaining between them. Germline assignment: CDR1 SGHRS and CDR2 YFSETQ.

The chain joins TRBV20-1 to TRBJ2-7; 7 bases match TRBD1. This CDR3 contains 14 residues. Per the germline V gene, CDR1 is DFQATT and CDR2 is SNEGSKA (reference sequence). V was pared by 3 bases and J by 3 bases, with 8 bases of the junction left unmatched. This chain's CDR3 is CSASQPGQYYEQYF. CDR3 bases: TGCAGTGCTAGCCAACCGGGACAGTACTACGAGCAGTACTTC.

The chain carries TRBV5-1 and TRBJ2-2; maybe TRBD1 (6 bases). This CDR3 has 15 residues. Looked up from germline, CDR1 is SGHRS and CDR2 is YFSETQ. V lost 4 bases to trimming and J lost 6 bases, with 16 bases between them. CDR3 residues: CASSTDRRGSGELFF. As DNA, the CDR3 is TGCGCCAGCAGCACAGACAGGCGAGGGTCCGGGGAGCTGTTTTTT.